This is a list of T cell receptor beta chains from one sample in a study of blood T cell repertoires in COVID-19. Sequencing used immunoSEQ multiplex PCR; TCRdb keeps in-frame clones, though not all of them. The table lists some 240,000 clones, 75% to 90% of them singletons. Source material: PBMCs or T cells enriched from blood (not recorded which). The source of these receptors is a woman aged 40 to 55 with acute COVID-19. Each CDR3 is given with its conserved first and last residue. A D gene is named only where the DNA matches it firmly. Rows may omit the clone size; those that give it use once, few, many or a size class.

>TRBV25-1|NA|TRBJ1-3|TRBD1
TGTGCCAGCAGTGAGACAACCTCGGACAGGATGATCGGAAACACCATATATTTT
CASSETTSDRMIGNTIYF
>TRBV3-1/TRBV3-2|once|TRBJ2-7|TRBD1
TGTGCCAGCAGCCGTCGACAGGGGGTCAACGAGCAGTACTTC
CASSRRQGVNEQYF
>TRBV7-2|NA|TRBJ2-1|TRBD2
TGTGCCAGCAGCTTAACTAGCGGGATGTACAATGAGCAGTTCTTC
CASSLTSGMYNEQFF
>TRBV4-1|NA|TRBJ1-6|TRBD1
TGCGCCAGCAGCTTAGGACAGGGGGGGTCCTATAATTCACCCCTCCACTTT
CASSLGQGGSYNSPLHF
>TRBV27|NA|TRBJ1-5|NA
TGTGCCAGCAGTTTATCTAGGAAACAATCGGGACAGCCCCAGCATTTT
CASSLSRKQSGQPQHF
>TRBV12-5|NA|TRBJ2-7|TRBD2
TGTGCTAGTGGCCCCAAGCGGGAGGGGCGGGGGCAGTACTTC
CASGPKREGRGQYF
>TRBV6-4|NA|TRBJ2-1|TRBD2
TGTGCCAGCAGTGACCGGCTAGCGGAGACTCAGTTCTTC
CASSDRLAETQFF
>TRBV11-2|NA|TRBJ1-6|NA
TGTGCCAGCAGCTCCTACAGGCTTAATTCACCCCTCCACTTT
CASSSYRLNSPLHF
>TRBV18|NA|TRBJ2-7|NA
TGTGCCAGCTCACAGGAGCGGCTGAGCTCCTACGAGCAGTACTTC
CASSQERLSSYEQYF
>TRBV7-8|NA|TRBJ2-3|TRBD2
TGTGCCAGCAGCTCCTATAGCGGGAGGGCCACAGATACGCAGTATTTT
CASSSYSGRATDTQYF
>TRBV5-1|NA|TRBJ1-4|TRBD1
TGCGCCAGCAGCTTGGAGGGACAGTCTAATGAAAAACTGTTTTTT
CASSLEGQSNEKLFF
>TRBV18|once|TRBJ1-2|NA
TGTGCCAGCTCACCACGAGAGAATAACTATGGCTACACCTTC
CASSPRENNYGYTF
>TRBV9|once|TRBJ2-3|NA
TGTGCCAGCAGCGTATTAGATAGAGATAGCCCCCCAGATACGCAGTATTTT
CASSVLDRDSPPDTQYF
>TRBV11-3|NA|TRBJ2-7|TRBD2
TGTGCCAGCAGAGAAACACTCGGACTAGCGGGAGGGGACGGGTCCTACGAGCAGTACTTC
CASRETLGLAGGDGSYEQYF
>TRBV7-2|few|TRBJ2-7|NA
TGTGCCAGCAGCTTCCCGCGGTACGAGCAGTACTTC
CASSFPRYEQYF
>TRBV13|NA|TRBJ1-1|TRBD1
TGTGCCAGCAGCGGGGGACAGATCACTGAAGCTTTCTTT
CASSGGQITEAFF
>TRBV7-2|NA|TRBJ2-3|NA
TGTGCCAGCAGCTTCTCCGGGGGCACAGATACGCAGTATTTT
CASSFSGGTDTQYF
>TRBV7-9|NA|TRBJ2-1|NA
TGTGCCAGCAGCTTAGGGGGGGTCGGCTACAATGAGCAGTTCTTC
CASSLGGVGYNEQFF
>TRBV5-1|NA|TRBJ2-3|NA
TGCGCCAGCAGCCTGGAGGACTCGTCTAGCACAGATACGCAGTATTTT
CASSLEDSSSTDTQYF
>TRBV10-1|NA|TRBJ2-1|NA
TGCGCCAGCAGTGAGAGTGGGTCGGGACACCAGTTCTTC
CASSESGSGHQFF
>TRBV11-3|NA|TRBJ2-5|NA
TGTGCCAGCAGCTTACTCCGGGGAGAGACCCAGTACTTC
CASSLLRGETQYF
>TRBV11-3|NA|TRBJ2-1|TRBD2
TGTGCCAGCAGCTTAGGGCGTGGGAGGGCCGCTCGGAATGAGCAGTTCTTC
CASSLGRGRAARNEQFF
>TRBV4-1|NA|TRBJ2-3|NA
TGCGCCAGCAGCCAAGCCTCCAGTGGTGATACGCAGTATTTT
CASSQASSGDTQYF
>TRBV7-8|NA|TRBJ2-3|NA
TGTGCCAGCGGCCCTCCGCAGGGAACAGATACGCAGTATTTT
CASGPPQGTDTQYF
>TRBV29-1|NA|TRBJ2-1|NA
TGCAGCGTCCCACTGACCTACAATGAGCAGTTCTTC
CSVPLTYNEQFF
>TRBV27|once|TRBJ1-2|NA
TGTGCCAGCAGTTCCCCGGACAGTTACGGCTACACCTTC
CASSSPDSYGYTF
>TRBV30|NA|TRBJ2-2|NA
TGTGCCTGGAGTGACGGGGCGAACACCGGGGAGCTGTTTTTT
CAWSDGANTGELFF
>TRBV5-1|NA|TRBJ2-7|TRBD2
TGCGCCAGCAGCTTGAATCGCCTAGCGGGCGCCTACGAGCAGTACTTC
CASSLNRLAGAYEQYF
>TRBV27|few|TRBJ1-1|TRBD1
TGTGCCAGCAGCCGGGACAGGGGTCTGGACACTGAAGCTTTCTTT
CASSRDRGLDTEAFF
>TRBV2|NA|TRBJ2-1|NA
TGTGCCAGCAGTGAAAGGGGGACCAGCTACAATGAGCAGTTCTTC
CASSERGTSYNEQFF